Shown below are 14 T cell receptor beta chains from a single sample sequenced in a study of OX40 agonist ivuxolimab in advanced cancers. Sequencing used immunoSEQ multiplex PCR; TCRdb keeps in-frame clones, though not all of them. The table has 65,000 to 80,000 clones, about 86% seen once; the top ten hold around 1.8%. Specimen: CD4+ or CD8+ T cells sorted from blood, collected in a trial of the OX40 agonist ivuxolimab. The receptor set was obtained from an adult with an advanced solid tumor such as melanoma, head and neck, liver or kidney cancer.

V gene TRBV5-5 combines with J gene TRBJ1-1; the D is unclear. The CDR3 has 14 residues. Germline V lookup: CDR1 SGHKS, CDR2 YYEKEE (reference sequence). V shed 6 bases and J shed 5 bases, with 17 bases lying between them. The CDR3 bases are TGTGCCAGCAACACCGGGAGGGTGGAGACTGAAGCTTTCTTT. Translation gives CASNTGRVETEAFF. The full variable domain, completed using reference TRBV5-5 and TRBJ1-1, is DAGVTQSPTHLIKTRGQQVTLRCSPISGHKSVSWYQQVLGQGPQFIFQYYEKEERGRGNFPDRFSARQFPNYSSELNVNALLLGDSALYLCASNTGRVETEAFFGQGTRLTVV.

This clone was recorded once. The V call is TRBV9, the J call TRBJ2-3, with D tentatively TRBD2 (6 bases). Trimming pared 3 bases from V and 4 bases from J, leaving 9 bases between. Per germline, CDR1 SGDLS and CDR2 YYNGEE. The CDR3 extends over 13 amino acids. This CDR3 reads CASSGGVADTQYF. Written as DNA, the CDR3 is TGTGCCAGCAGCGGGGGGGTGGCAGATACGCAGTATTTT.

The J gene is TRBJ2-1, the V gene TRBV19, with TRBD2 matching 16 bases. The CDR3 consists of 17 residues. Germline V gene lookup returns CDR1 LNHDA and CDR2 SQIVND (reference sequence). The ends lost 6 bases at V and 7 bases at J; junction bases unmatched: 9. The CDR3 region is CASSSPGLAGGRNEQFF. The DNA for the CDR3 is TGTGCCAGTAGCAGTCCGGGACTAGCGGGGGGGCGGAATGAGCAGTTCTTC.

This clone was seen only a few times. The chain carries TRBV5-6 and TRBJ1-5, with D perhaps matching TRBD1 (6 bases). There are 13 residues in the CDR3. Per germline, CDR1 SGHDT and CDR2 YYEEEE. The V and J ends lost 1 base and 6 bases respectively, with 8 bases between them. In nucleotides, the CDR3 is TGTGCCAGCAGCTTGACAGGGAGTCAGCCCCAGCATTTT. It is translated as CASSLTGSQPQHF. Together with reference TRBV5-6 and TRBJ1-5, the CDR3 gives the full variable domain: DAGVTQSPTHLIKTRGQQVTLRCSPKSGHDTVSWYQQALGQGPQFIFQYYEEEERQRGNFPDRFSGHQFPNYSSELNVNALLLGDSALYLCASSLTGSQPQHFGDGTRLSIL.

This clone has just a few counts. J is TRBJ2-7 and V is TRBV10-3, with D perhaps TRBD2 (5 bases). Germline CDR1 ENHRY, CDR2 SYGVKD. Trimming took off 3 bases at V and 2 bases at J, with 8 bases between the two ends. This CDR3 has 13 amino acids. CDR3 sequence reads: CAISDRGPYEQYF. The CDR3 bases are TGTGCCATCAGTGACCGGGGTCCCTACGAGCAGTACTTC.

CDR3 sequence: CASSLEIWNEKLFF. The CDR3 bases are TGTGCCAGCAGCTTGGAGATATGGAACGAAAAACTGTTTTTT. The chain has TRBV5-8 and TRBJ1-4; D unclear. This CDR3 has 14 residues. V was trimmed by 0 bases and J by 8 bases, leaving 11 bases between them. Germline CDR1 is SGHTS and CDR2 is YDEGEE.

This clone appeared once. The chain links TRBV28 to TRBJ1-6; a weak D match, TRBD1 (5 bases). The V end lost 1 base, the J end lost 9 bases, and 10 bases lay between the germline ends. Germline CDR1 is MDHEN and CDR2 is SYDVKM. The CDR3 is made up of 14 amino acids. CDR3 residues: CASSLYQGISPLHF. The CDR3 coding sequence is TGTGCCAGCAGTTTATACCAGGGTATTTCACCCCTCCACTTT.

This clone was seen only once. This sequence joins TRBV30 and TRBJ2-1; no definite D call. Germline V CDR1 and CDR2: GTSNPN, SVGIG (reference sequence). V lost 2 bases and J 6 bases, leaving 8 bases between the germline ends. The CDR3 is 12 amino acids. This CDR3 reads CAWSRLSNEQFF. For the CDR3, the DNA is TGTGCCTGGAGTCGACTGTCCAATGAGCAGTTCTTC.

The gene calls are TRBV10-1 and TRBJ1-1; tentatively, D is TRBD1 (6 bases). This CDR3 contains 16 residues. V gave up 6 bases and J gave up 6 bases, with 23 bases separating them. Germline V gene lookup returns CDR1 WNHNN and CDR2 SYGVQD (reference sequence). The CDR3 reads CASRLQGFLRVSEAFF. CDR3 nucleotides: TGCGCCAGCAGACTACAGGGTTTCCTCAGGGTCTCTGAAGCTTTCTTT.

A word on this clone: This likely comes from a read error, as the CDR3 has no conserved phenylalanine or tryptophan at its end. The DNA is omitted, as the CDR3 cannot be located on it reliably, and the CDR3 follows TCRdb's listing. V is TRBV7-3 and J is TRBJ2-7; the table's D call, TRBD2, has no DNA check behind it. Germline CDR1 reads SGHTA; CDR2 reads FQGTGA. The CDR3 contains 15 residues when both ends are counted. This CDR3 is CASSLGGLAGGPGRH.

This chain joins TRBV28 and TRBJ2-3; 13 bases align to TRBD2. The junction had 6 bases not matched to a gene; V was cut back by 7 bases and J by 2 bases. This CDR3 comprises 16 residues. Looked up from germline, CDR1 is MDHEN and CDR2 is SYDVKM. The CDR3 DNA follows: TGTGCCAGCATACCAGGACTAGCGGGAGCCACAGATACGCAGTATTTT. Residues: CASIPGLAGATDTQYF.

The chain is built from TRBV7-9 and TRBJ1-5, with 12 bases matching TRBD1. J was trimmed by 4 bases and V by 5 bases; bases with no gene match: 9. Germline values: CDR1 SEHNR, CDR2 FQNEAQ (reference sequence). There are 17 residues in the CDR3. CDR3 DNA: TGTGCCAGCAGCCTCGGGACAGGGGGCGCAGGGAATCAGCCCCAGCATTTT. Translation: CASSLGTGGAGNQPQHF.

The chain uses TRBV7-2 and TRBJ2-5; D gene ambiguous. CDR1 and CDR2 (germline): SGHTA, FQGNSA. The CDR3 covers 12 residues. Trimming removed 10 bases at V and 3 bases at J, with 12 bases between. The CDR3 DNA reads TGTGCCACCGGGTCCCGAAAAGAGACCCAGTACTTC. Its protein is CATGSRKETQYF.

This chain joins TRBV19 and TRBJ2-5; 9 nucleotides agree with TRBD2. Germline V lookup: CDR1 LNHDA, CDR2 SQIVND (reference sequence). The V and J ends lost 3 bases and 7 bases, in that order; junction bases with no gene match: 12. The CDR3 is made up of 16 amino acids. Here the CDR3 reads CASSILSGGSAGTQYF. DNA for the CDR3: TGTGCCAGTAGTATTTTAAGCGGGGGGTCCGCCGGGACCCAGTACTTC.